These T cell receptor beta chains were read from a single sample in a study of cytomegalovirus exposure and HLA in healthy donors. Generated by immunoSEQ multiplex PCR, the TCRdb table keeps only in-frame clones and is missing some. The sample lists roughly 150,000 clones, around 83% seen once, with about 2.7% in the top ten. Source material: PBMCs. Receptor source: a man aged 25-40 years in good health and CMV-seropositive. CDR3s include the opening cysteine and the closing phenylalanine or tryptophan. A D gene is named only where the DNA matches it firmly. Size tells how often a clone was seen (once, few, many) or the class of an expanded clone, and some rows leave it out.

V gene: TRBV5-6; D gene: -; CDR3 length: 11; clone size: -; J gene: TRBJ2-1; CDR3 DNA: TGTGCCAGCAGCTCTACCCGGGAGCAGTTCTTC; CDR3 protein: CASSSTREQFF
V gene: TRBV4-3; D gene: TRBD2; CDR3 length: 16; clone size: -; J gene: TRBJ2-3; CDR3 DNA: TGCGCCAGCAGCCAAGAAAGGCTAGCGGGGATGGGTACGCAGTATTTT; CDR3 protein: CASSQERLAGMGTQYF
V gene: TRBV28; D gene: -; CDR3 length: 14; clone size: -; J gene: TRBJ1-2; CDR3 DNA: TGTGCCAGCAGTGCCCTACAGGGTAGGCATGGCTACACCTTC; CDR3 protein: CASSALQGRHGYTF
V gene: TRBV9; D gene: -; CDR3 length: 13; clone size: -; J gene: TRBJ1-1; CDR3 DNA: TGTGCCAGCAGCGTGGCAGTGAACACTGAAGCTTTCTTT; CDR3 protein: CASSVAVNTEAFF
V gene: TRBV5-1; D gene: -; CDR3 length: 14; clone size: -; J gene: TRBJ1-1; CDR3 DNA: TGCGCCAGCAGCTTGGACAGGAGGGACACTGAAGCTTTCTTT; CDR3 protein: CASSLDRRDTEAFF
V gene: TRBV18; D gene: TRBD1; CDR3 length: 14; clone size: -; J gene: TRBJ2-7; CDR3 DNA: TGTGCCAGCTCACCCGGGACAGGGCTGTACGAGCAGTACTTC; CDR3 protein: CASSPGTGLYEQYF
V gene: TRBV7-2; D gene: -; CDR3 length: 17; clone size: -; J gene: TRBJ2-3; CDR3 DNA: TGTGCCAGCAGCTTCCCGTCTAGCATAACTACCACAGATACGCAGTATTTT; CDR3 protein: CASSFPSSITTTDTQYF
V gene: TRBV6-1; D gene: -; CDR3 length: 14; clone size: -; J gene: TRBJ1-2; CDR3 DNA: TGTGCCAGCAGTCCAGGGGCAGCTAACTATGGCTACACCTTC; CDR3 protein: CASSPGAANYGYTF
V gene: TRBV4-3; D gene: -; CDR3 length: 15; clone size: -; J gene: TRBJ2-7; CDR3 DNA: TGCGCCAGCGGCCAAGAAGGACTGGGCGCCTACGAGCAGTACTTC; CDR3 protein: CASGQEGLGAYEQYF
V gene: TRBV4-3; D gene: -; CDR3 length: 13; clone size: -; J gene: TRBJ2-3; CDR3 DNA: TGCGCCAGCAGCCAAGTCACTAAAGATACGCAGTATTTT; CDR3 protein: CASSQVTKDTQYF
V gene: TRBV11-3; D gene: -; CDR3 length: 12; clone size: -; J gene: TRBJ2-5; CDR3 DNA: TGTGCCAGCAGCCAAAGCGGGGAGACCCAGTACTTC; CDR3 protein: CASSQSGETQYF
V gene: TRBV5-5; D gene: -; CDR3 length: 15; clone size: -; J gene: TRBJ1-1; CDR3 DNA: TGTGCCAGCAGCGGAGCGGGGCGGATGAACACTGAAGCTTTCTTT; CDR3 protein: CASSGAGRMNTEAFF
V gene: TRBV4-3; D gene: TRBD1; CDR3 length: 14; clone size: few; J gene: TRBJ1-1; CDR3 DNA: TGCGCCAGCAGCCGCACGAACAGGGGAACTGAAGCTTTCTTT; CDR3 protein: CASSRTNRGTEAFF
V gene: TRBV7-2; D gene: -; CDR3 length: 14; clone size: -; J gene: TRBJ2-5; CDR3 DNA: TGTGCCAGCAGCTTAGGTACCAGGGGCGAGACCCAGTACTTC; CDR3 protein: CASSLGTRGETQYF
V gene: TRBV10-1; D gene: TRBD1; CDR3 length: 15; clone size: -; J gene: TRBJ1-1; CDR3 DNA: TGCGCCACAATTCCCGGGACAGGGTCAAACACTGAAGCTTTCTTT; CDR3 protein: CATIPGTGSNTEAFF
V gene: TRBV6-5; D gene: TRBD2; CDR3 length: 14; clone size: -; J gene: TRBJ2-2; CDR3 DNA: TGTGCCAGCCTTAGCGGGGTCAACTCCGGGGAGCTGTTTTTT; CDR3 protein: CASLSGVNSGELFF